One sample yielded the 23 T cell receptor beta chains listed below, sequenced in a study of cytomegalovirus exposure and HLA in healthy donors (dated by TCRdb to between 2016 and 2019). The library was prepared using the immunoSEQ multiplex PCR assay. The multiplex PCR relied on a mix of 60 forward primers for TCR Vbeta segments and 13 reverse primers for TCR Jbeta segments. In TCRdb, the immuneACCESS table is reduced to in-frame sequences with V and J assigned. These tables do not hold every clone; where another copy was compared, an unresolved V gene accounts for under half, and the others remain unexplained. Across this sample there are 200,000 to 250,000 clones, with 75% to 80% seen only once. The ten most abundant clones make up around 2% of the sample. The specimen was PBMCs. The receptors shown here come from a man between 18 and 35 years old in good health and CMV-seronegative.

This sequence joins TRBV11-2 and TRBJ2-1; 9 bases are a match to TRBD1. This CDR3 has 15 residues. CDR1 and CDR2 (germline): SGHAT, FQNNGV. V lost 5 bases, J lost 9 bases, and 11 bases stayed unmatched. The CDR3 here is CASSLVTGGQGEQFF. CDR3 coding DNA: TGTGCCAGCAGCCTCGTGACAGGGGGGCAAGGTGAGCAGTTCTTC.

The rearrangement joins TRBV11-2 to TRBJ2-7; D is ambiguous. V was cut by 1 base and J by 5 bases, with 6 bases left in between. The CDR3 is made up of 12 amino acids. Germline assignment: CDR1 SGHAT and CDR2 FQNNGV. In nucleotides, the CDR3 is TGTGCCAGCAGCTTAGGTCAAAACGAGCAGTACTTC. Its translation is CASSLGQNEQYF. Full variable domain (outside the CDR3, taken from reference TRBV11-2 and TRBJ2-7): EAGVAQSPRYKIIEKRQSVAFWCNPISGHATLYWYQQILGQGPKLLIQFQNNGVVDDSQLPKDRFSAERLKGVDSTLKIQPAKLEDSAVYLCASSLGQNEQYFGPGTRLTVT.

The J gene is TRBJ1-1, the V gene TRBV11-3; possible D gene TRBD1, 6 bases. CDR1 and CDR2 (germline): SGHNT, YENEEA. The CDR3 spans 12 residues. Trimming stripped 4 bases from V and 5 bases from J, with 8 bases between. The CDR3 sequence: CASSYRDTEAFF. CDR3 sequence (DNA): TGTGCCAGCAGCTACAGGGATACTGAAGCTTTCTTT. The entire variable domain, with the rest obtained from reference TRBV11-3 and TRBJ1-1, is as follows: EAGVVQSPRYKIIEKKQPVAFWCNPISGHNTLYWYLQNLGQGPELLIRYENEEAVDDSQLPKDRFSAERLKGVDSTLKIQPAELGDSAVYLCASSYRDTEAFFGQGTRLTVV.

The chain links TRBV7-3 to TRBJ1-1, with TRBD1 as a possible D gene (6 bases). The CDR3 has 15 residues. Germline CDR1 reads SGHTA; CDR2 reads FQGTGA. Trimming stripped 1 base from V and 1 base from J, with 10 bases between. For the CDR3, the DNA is TGTGCCAGCAGCTTAAGGGAAGGGGGGAACACTGAAGCTTTCTTT. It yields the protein CASSLREGGNTEAFF.

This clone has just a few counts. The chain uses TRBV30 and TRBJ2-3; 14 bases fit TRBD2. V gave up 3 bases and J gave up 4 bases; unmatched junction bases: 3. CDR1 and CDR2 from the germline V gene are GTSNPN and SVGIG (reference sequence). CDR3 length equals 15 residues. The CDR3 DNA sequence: TGTGCCTGGAGCAGACTAGCGGGGGGGGCAGATACGCAGTATTTT. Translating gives CAWSRLAGGADTQYF. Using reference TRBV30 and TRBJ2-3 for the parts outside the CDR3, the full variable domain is SQTIHQWPATLVQPVGSPLSLECTVEGTSNPNLYWYRQAAGRGLQLLFYSVGIGQISSEVPQNLSASRPQDRQFILSSKKLLLSDSGFYLCAWSRLAGGADTQYFGPGTRLTVL.

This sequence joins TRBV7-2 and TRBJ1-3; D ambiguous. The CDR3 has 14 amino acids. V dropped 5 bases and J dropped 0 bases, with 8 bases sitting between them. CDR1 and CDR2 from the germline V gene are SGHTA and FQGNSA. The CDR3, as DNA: TGTGCCAGCAGCCCTGACATCTCTGGAAACACCATATATTTT. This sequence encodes CASSPDISGNTIYF. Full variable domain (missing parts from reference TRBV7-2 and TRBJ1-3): GAGVSQSPSNKVTEKGKDVELRCDPISGHTALYWYRQSLGQGLEFLIYFQGNSAPDKSGLPSDRFSAERTGGSVSTLTIQRTQQEDSAVYLCASSPDISGNTIYFGEGSWLTVV.

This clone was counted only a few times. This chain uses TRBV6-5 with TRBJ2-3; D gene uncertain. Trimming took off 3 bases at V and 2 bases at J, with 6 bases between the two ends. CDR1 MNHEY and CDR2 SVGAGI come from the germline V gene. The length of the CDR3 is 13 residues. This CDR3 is CASSYGPTDTQYF. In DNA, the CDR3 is TGTGCCAGCAGTTATGGCCCCACAGATACGCAGTATTTT.

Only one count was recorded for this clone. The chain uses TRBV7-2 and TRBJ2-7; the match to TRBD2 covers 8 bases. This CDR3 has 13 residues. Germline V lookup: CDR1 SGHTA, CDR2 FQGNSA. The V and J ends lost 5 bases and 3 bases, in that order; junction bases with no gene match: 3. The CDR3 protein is CASSKTSDYEQYF. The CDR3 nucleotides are TGTGCCAGCAGCAAGACTAGCGACTACGAGCAGTACTTC.

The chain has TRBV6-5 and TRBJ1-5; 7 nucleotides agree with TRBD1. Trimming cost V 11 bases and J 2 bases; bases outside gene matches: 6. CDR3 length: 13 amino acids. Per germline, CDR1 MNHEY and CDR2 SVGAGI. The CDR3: CASQGGGNQPQHF. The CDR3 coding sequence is TGTGCCTCTCAGGGGGGAGGCAATCAGCCCCAGCATTTT.

For the CDR3, the DNA is TGTGCCAGCAGTGCCGTAGATATGGCCAAAAACATTCAGTACTTC. Amino acid sequence: CASSAVDMAKNIQYF. The chain links TRBV25-1 to TRBJ2-4, with D hard to call. From germline, CDR1 is MGHDK and CDR2 SYGVNS. Between the trimmed V and J ends, which lost 4 bases and 1 base, there was a span of 11 bases. The CDR3 has 15 amino acids.

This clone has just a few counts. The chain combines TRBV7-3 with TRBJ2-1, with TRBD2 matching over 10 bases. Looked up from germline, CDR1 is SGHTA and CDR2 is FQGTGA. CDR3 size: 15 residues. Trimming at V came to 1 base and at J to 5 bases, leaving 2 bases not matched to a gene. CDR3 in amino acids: CASSLNLAGDNEQFF. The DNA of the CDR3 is TGTGCCAGCAGCTTAAATCTAGCGGGGGACAATGAGCAGTTCTTC.

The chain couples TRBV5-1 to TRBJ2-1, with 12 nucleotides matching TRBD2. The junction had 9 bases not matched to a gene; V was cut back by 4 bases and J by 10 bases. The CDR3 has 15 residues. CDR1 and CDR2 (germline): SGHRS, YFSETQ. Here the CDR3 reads CASSLLAGGAGEQFF. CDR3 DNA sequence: TGCGCCAGCAGCCTCCTAGCGGGGGGGGCCGGGGAGCAGTTCTTC.

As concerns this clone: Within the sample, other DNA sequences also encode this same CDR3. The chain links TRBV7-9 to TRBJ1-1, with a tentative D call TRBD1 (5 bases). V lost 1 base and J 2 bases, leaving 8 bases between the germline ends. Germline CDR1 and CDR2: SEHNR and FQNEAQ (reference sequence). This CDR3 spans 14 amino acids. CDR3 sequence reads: CASSLGGVNTEAFF. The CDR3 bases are TGTGCCAGCAGCTTAGGGGGGGTTAACACTGAAGCTTTCTTT.

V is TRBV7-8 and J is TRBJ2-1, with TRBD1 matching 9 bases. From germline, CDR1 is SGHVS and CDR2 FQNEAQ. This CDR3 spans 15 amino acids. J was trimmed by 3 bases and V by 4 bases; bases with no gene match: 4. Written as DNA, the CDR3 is TGTGCCAGCAGCTCCCTGGACAGGGGCTACAATGAGCAGTTCTTC. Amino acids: CASSSLDRGYNEQFF.

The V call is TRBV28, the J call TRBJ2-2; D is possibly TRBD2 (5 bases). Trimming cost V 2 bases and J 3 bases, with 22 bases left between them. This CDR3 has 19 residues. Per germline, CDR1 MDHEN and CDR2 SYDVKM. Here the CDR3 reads CASSLLLLRPPGDTGELFF. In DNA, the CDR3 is TGTGCCAGCAGTTTACTCCTCCTAAGACCCCCCGGGGACACCGGGGAGCTGTTTTTT.

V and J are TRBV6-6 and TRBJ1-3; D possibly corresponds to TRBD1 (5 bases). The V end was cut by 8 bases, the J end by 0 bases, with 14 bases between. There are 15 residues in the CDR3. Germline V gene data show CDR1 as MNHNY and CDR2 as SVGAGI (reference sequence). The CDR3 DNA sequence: TGTGCCAGCGGCAGGGTTCTAAGCTCTGGAAACACCATATATTTT. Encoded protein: CASGRVLSSGNTIYF.

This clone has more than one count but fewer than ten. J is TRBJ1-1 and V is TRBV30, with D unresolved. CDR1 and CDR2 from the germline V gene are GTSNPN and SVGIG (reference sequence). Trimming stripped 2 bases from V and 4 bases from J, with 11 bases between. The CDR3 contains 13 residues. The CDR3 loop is CAWSFAPSTEAFF. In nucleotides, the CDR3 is TGTGCCTGGAGTTTCGCCCCCAGCACTGAAGCTTTCTTT.

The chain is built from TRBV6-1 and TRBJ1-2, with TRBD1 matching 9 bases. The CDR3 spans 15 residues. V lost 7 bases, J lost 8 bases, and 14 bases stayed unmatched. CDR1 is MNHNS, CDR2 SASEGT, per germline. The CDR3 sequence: CASNALLGQGKGYTF. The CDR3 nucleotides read TGTGCCAGCAACGCCCTGTTAGGACAGGGGAAAGGCTACACCTTC.

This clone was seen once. CDR3 bases: TGTGCCAGCAGTTACTCCTGGACAGGGGGAAACTATGGCTACACCTTC. Protein: CASSYSWTGGNYGYTF. The gene calls are TRBV6-5 and TRBJ1-2, with 10 bases aligning to TRBD1. V gave up 0 bases and J gave up 2 bases; unmatched junction bases: 3. Germline lookup yields CDR1 MNHEY and CDR2 SVGAGI. This CDR3 region has 16 residues.

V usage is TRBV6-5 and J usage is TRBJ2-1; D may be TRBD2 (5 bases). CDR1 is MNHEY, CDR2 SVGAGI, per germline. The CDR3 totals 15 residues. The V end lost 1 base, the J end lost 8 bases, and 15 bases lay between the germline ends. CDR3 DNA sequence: TGTGCCAGCAGTTACTTTCTAGGGAGTCGGGATGAGCAGTTCTTC. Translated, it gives CASSYFLGSRDEQFF.

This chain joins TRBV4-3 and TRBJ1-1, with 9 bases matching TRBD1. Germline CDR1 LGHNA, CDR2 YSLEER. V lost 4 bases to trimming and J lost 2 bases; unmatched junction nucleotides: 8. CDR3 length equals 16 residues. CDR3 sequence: CASSLMPGQGNTEAFF. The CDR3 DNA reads TGCGCCAGCAGCCTTATGCCGGGACAGGGTAACACTGAAGCTTTCTTT.

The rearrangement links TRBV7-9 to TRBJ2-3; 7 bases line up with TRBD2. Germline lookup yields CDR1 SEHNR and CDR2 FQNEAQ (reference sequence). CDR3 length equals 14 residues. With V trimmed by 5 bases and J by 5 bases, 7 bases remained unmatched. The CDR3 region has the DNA TGTGCCAGCAGCGCCGGGACTACTCTAGATACGCAGTATTTT. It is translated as CASSAGTTLDTQYF.

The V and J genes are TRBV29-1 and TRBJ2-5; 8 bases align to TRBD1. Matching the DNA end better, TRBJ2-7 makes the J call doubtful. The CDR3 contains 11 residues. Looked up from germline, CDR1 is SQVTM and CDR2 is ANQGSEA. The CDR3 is CSVGTGHEQYF. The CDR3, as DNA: TGCAGCGTGGGGACAGGCCACGAGCAGTACTTC.